This T cell receptor (beta chain) appears in the sequencing data of a study of blood T cell repertoires in COVID-19. Study at large: The analysed material was cDNA or gDNA that came from T cells, B-cell-depleted T cells, or PBMCs.

The authors' processing: Reference gene primer amplification in the assay estimated nucleated cell counts. This table comes from immunoSEQ multiplex PCR, and its TCRdb copy is limited to in-frame clones, with some not included. The DNA was the basis for D and trimming; V, J and clone size are from that table. This table has 130,000 to 150,000 clones, approximately 83% appearing once. CDR1 and CDR2 from the germline V gene are KGHSH and LQKENI. The V end lost 6 bases, the J end lost 4 bases, and 12 bases lay between the germline ends. The CDR3 is 13 amino acids. Specimen: peripheral blood. J is TRBJ1-1 and V is TRBV18; tentative D call: TRBD1 (6 bases). The source is a woman of 80 years or more with acute or convalescent COVID-19. The CDR3 DNA sequence: TGTGCCAGCTCCGAAACAGGGTCCACTGAAGCTTTCTTT. Its protein is CASSETGSTEAFF.